These 31 T cell receptor beta chains came from one sample sequenced in a study of T cell clonotyping in hematopoietic cell transplantation (dated by TCRdb to 2020 to 2023). The method was the immunoSEQ multiplex PCR assay. Not all clones reach the TCRdb copy of this immuneACCESS table, which keeps in-frame sequences only. Checked studies attribute under half of the gap to unresolved V genes and leave the rest unexplained. This sample is represented by more than 25,000 clones; roughly nine tenths of them were singletons. The ten biggest clones cover approximately 11% of the sample. What the time point label conveys for this sample: 100 days after allo-HCT. The sequenced sample was PBMCs, obtained 100 days after allogeneic stem cell transplant. These receptors all come from a female patient aged 50-60 years who had an allogeneic stem cell transplant from a related donor, so the T cells may come from the graft donor. Some clones in this sample may be carry-over from other donors' samples.

About this clone itself: Other DNA sequences in the sample encode the same CDR3. The chain carries TRBV5-6 and TRBJ1-1; a weak D match, TRBD1 (6 bases). Germline values: CDR1 SGHDT, CDR2 YYEEEE. This CDR3 has 11 amino acids. V lost 0 bases and J lost 10, with 7 bases in between. CDR3 sequence reads: CASSLGGRAFF. The DNA for the CDR3 is TGTGCCAGCAGCTTGGGGGGGCGAGCTTTCTTT. Full variable domain (rest looked up from reference TRBV5-6 and TRBJ1-1): DAGVTQSPTHLIKTRGQQVTLRCSPKSGHDTVSWYQQALGQGPQFIFQYYEEEERQRGNFPDRFSGHQFPNYSSELNVNALLLGDSALYLCASSLGGRAFFGQGTRLTVV.

The V and J genes are TRBV9 and TRBJ1-2; D gene ambiguous. The CDR3 is 14 amino acids. Germline CDR1 SGDLS, CDR2 YYNGEE. Trimming left V 0 bases short and J 4 bases short, with 10 bases between. The CDR3 protein is CASSVATGSYGYTF. CDR3 coding DNA: TGTGCCAGCAGCGTAGCTACCGGTAGCTATGGCTACACCTTC. Filled out from reference TRBV9 and TRBJ1-2, the complete variable domain reads DSGVTQTPKHLITATGQRVTLRCSPRSGDLSVYWYQQSLDQGLQFLIQYYNGEERAKGNILERFSAQQFPDLHSELNLSSLELGDSALYFCASSVATGSYGYTFGSGTRLTVV.

V usage is TRBV7-9 and J usage is TRBJ2-7; D perhaps matches TRBD2 (5 bases). With 3 bases removed from V and 2 bases from J, the gap between germline ends came to 14 bases. The germline gives CDR1 SEHNR, CDR2 FQNEAQ (reference sequence). The CDR3 runs to 15 residues. The CDR3: CASSFSGSGAYEQYF. CDR3 bases: TGTGCCAGCAGCTTCTCGGGCAGCGGAGCCTACGAGCAGTACTTC.

The chain combines TRBV28 with TRBJ1-1; 10 bases line up with TRBD1. The CDR3 has 16 residues. Germline lookup yields CDR1 MDHEN and CDR2 SYDVKM. Trimming at V came to 6 bases and at J to 4 bases, leaving 11 bases not matched to a gene. DNA of the CDR3: TGTGCCAGCAGCGAAGGGACAGGGGATTTATTCACTGAAGCTTTCTTT. It yields the protein CASSEGTGDLFTEAFF.

This chain connects TRBV30 to TRBJ1-2; D is unclear. CDR1 and CDR2 from the germline V gene are GTSNPN and SVGIG (reference sequence). The V end lost 2 bases, the J end lost 8 bases, and 6 bases lay between the germline ends. This CDR3 region has 10 residues. The CDR3 DNA follows: TGTGCCTGGAGTTCCAGCGGCTACACCTTC. Its translation is CAWSSSGYTF.

The rearrangement uses TRBV6-5 and TRBJ1-2, with 12 bases fitting TRBD1. The CDR3 length is 14 residues. Germline lookup yields CDR1 MNHEY and CDR2 SVGAGI. V dropped 5 bases and J dropped 6; count of bases not matched to a gene: 4. CDR3 nucleotides: TGTGCCAGCAGTCCGGGACAGGGGGCTGATGGCTACACCTTC. Its translation: CASSPGQGADGYTF.

This sequence joins TRBV11-2 and TRBJ2-3; weak D call: TRBD2 (6 bases). V was clipped by 4 bases and J by 6 bases, with 14 bases between them. Germline CDR1 reads SGHAT; CDR2 reads FQNNGV. The CDR3 is 14 residues long. CDR3 nucleotides: TGTGCCAGCAGCTACCACTATGGGGGGGATACGCAGTATTTT. As protein: CASSYHYGGDTQYF.

This chain links TRBV6-6 with TRBJ2-5, with 7 bases lining up with TRBD2. CDR1 MNHNY and CDR2 SVGAGI come from the germline V gene (reference sequence). V gave up 6 bases and J gave up 5 bases; unmatched junction bases: 12. The CDR3 is made up of 15 amino acids. CDR3 DNA sequence: TGTGCCAGCAGCGGGGAGGGACTGCCCTCGGAGACCCAGTACTTC. It codes for CASSGEGLPSETQYF.

Sample share makes this clone medium-sized. Here the CDR3 DNA reads TGTGCCAGCTCACAGCCGGGACCCACCCGCCAGCCCCAGCATTTT. Translating gives CASSQPGPTRQPQHF. The chain has TRBV18 and TRBJ1-5, with D tentatively TRBD1 (5 bases). V was pared by 4 bases and J by 7 bases, with 17 bases between. There are 15 residues in the CDR3. Germline V gene lookup returns CDR1 KGHSH and CDR2 LQKENI. The whole variable domain, remainder taken from reference TRBV18 and TRBJ1-5, is NAGVMQNPRHLVRRRGQEARLRCSPMKGHSHVYWYRQLPEEGLKFMVYLQKENIIDESGMPKERFSAEFPKEGPSILRIQQVVRGDSAAYFCASSQPGPTRQPQHFGDGTRLSIL.

This sequence joins TRBV27 and TRBJ1-5, with TRBD1 matching over 10 bases. The J segment lost 4 bases and the V segment lost 5 bases, leaving 5 bases of the junction unmatched. Germline V gene data show CDR1 as MNHEY and CDR2 as SMNVEV (reference sequence). The CDR3 length is 15 residues. The CDR3 region is CASSPTGGPNQPQHF. Here the CDR3 DNA reads TGTGCCAGCAGTCCGACAGGGGGCCCGAATCAGCCCCAGCATTTT.

V and J are TRBV29-1 and TRBJ2-6; TRBD1 agrees at 9 bases. Germline loops: CDR1 SQVTM, CDR2 ANQGSEA. This CDR3 is 15 amino acids long. Trimming removed 7 bases from V and 2 bases from J; junction bases left unmatched: 6. CDR3 DNA sequence: TGCAGCGCCCGCACAGGGGGCCCTGGGGCCAACGTCCTGACTTTC. Translation gives CSARTGGPGANVLTF.

This clone was counted only a few times. The chain employs TRBV19 and TRBJ1-5; the match to TRBD1 covers 8 bases. Germline V gene lookup returns CDR1 LNHDA and CDR2 SQIVND (reference sequence). V shed 10 bases, J shed 0 bases, and the junction held 8 bases outside the gene matches. This CDR3 contains 15 residues. The CDR3 DNA sequence: TGTGCCACCGAGGACAGGGTTTATAGCAATCAGCCCCAGCATTTT. It specifies CATEDRVYSNQPQHF.

V gene TRBV6-6 combines with J gene TRBJ2-7; 10 bases align to TRBD2. Losses at the gene ends were 4 bases for V and 0 bases for J; bases not matched to a gene: 3. The CDR3 contains 15 residues. Germline assignment: CDR1 MNHNY and CDR2 SVGAGI (reference sequence). CDR3 DNA sequence: TGTGCCAGCAGTTTTACTAGCGGGGTCTCCTACGAGCAGTACTTC. Translation: CASSFTSGVSYEQYF.

The table lists this clone with a count of one. The CDR3 coding sequence is TGTGCCTGGAGTCACCCTCAGGTGGTCCATCAGCCCCAGCATTTT. It is translated as CAWSHPQVVHQPQHF. The rearrangement links TRBV30 to TRBJ1-5, with no clear D. This CDR3 has 15 residues. V was cut by 2 bases and J by 5 bases, with 16 bases left in between. Looked up from germline, CDR1 is GTSNPN and CDR2 is SVGIG (reference sequence). The entire variable domain, with the rest obtained from reference TRBV30 and TRBJ1-5, is as follows: SQTIHQWPATLVQPVGSPLSLECTVEGTSNPNLYWYRQAAGRGLQLLFYSVGIGQISSEVPQNLSASRPQDRQFILSSKKLLLSDSGFYLCAWSHPQVVHQPQHFGDGTRLSIL.

The rearrangement uses TRBV9 and TRBJ1-5; D is uncertain. Germline V gene sequence: CDR1 SGDLS, CDR2 YYNGEE. V lost 4 bases, J lost 0 bases, and 11 bases lay in between. The CDR3 is 15 amino acids. The CDR3 sequence: CASSQAPYSNQPQHF. CDR3 bases: TGTGCCAGCAGCCAAGCACCTTATAGCAATCAGCCCCAGCATTTT.

A single count supports this clone. In DNA, the CDR3 is TGTGCCAGCAGCTCTCCGGTCGGGGAGACCCAGTACTTC. Its translation is CASSSPVGETQYF. This chain uses TRBV7-2 with TRBJ2-5, with unresolved D. Germline-derived CDR1 and CDR2 are SGHTA and FQGNSA. The CDR3 is 13 residues long. Trimming left V 4 bases short and J 5 bases short, with 11 bases between.

As to this clone: At one end, the junction sequence differs from germline, possibly due to a read error. The chain recombines TRBV2 with TRBJ1-1; no reliable D call. Per germline, CDR1 SNHLY and CDR2 FYNNEI. The CDR3 totals 12 residues. Here the CDR3 DNA reads TGTGCCAGCAGCGAAGACTACGCTGAAGCTTTCTTT. Its translation is CASSEDYAEAFF.

V gene TRBV10-3 combines with J gene TRBJ2-5; D may be TRBD1 or TRBD2 (7 bases each). V dropped 10 bases and J dropped 4 bases, with 16 bases sitting between them. Germline-derived CDR1 and CDR2 are ENHRY and SYGVKD. The CDR3 is made up of 13 amino acids. The CDR3 bases are TGTGCCAACGCAGGGGGGGTTGGAGAGACCCAGTACTTC. Its translation is CANAGGVGETQYF.

CDR3 loop: CARPGLSPTTDTQYF. The CDR3, as DNA: TGTGCCAGGCCGGGACTAAGTCCTACCACAGATACGCAGTATTTT. The chain couples TRBV14 to TRBJ2-3; TRBD2 matches at 7 bases. The CDR3 length is 15 residues. CDR1 and CDR2 from the germline V gene are SGHDN and FVKESK. Trimming took 9 bases from V and 2 from J; bases not matched to a gene: 11.

The chain carries TRBV11-2 and TRBJ2-3, with TRBD1 matching 7 bases. The CDR3 is made up of 13 amino acids. Looked up from germline, CDR1 is SGHAT and CDR2 is FQNNGV. V was pared by 5 bases and J by 9 bases, with 8 bases of the junction left unmatched. The CDR3 DNA reads as TGTGCCAGCAGCCCGGGGACAGCAGGGACGCAGTATTTT. Residues: CASSPGTAGTQYF.

The CDR3: CASSLTDTQYF. CDR3 DNA: TGTGCCAGCAGCTTAACAGATACGCAGTATTTT. This chain uses TRBV11-2 with TRBJ2-3; no reliable D call. The CDR3 runs to 11 residues. V was cut by 2 bases and J by 3 bases, with 0 bases left in between. Germline V gene data show CDR1 as SGHAT and CDR2 as FQNNGV.

This clone was detected only a few times. The CDR3 protein is CSARPYYEQYF. In DNA form, the CDR3 reads TGCAGTGCTAGGCCCTACTACGAGCAGTACTTC. The chain couples TRBV20-1 to TRBJ2-7; the D is unclear. Between the trimmed V and J ends, which lost 3 bases and 3 bases, there was a span of 6 bases. Looked up from germline, CDR1 is DFQATT and CDR2 is SNEGSKA (reference sequence). The CDR3 covers 11 residues.

This chain uses TRBV29-1 with TRBJ2-5; D remains ambiguous. Trimming cost V 2 bases and J 1 base, with 5 bases left between them. Germline V gene data show CDR1 as SQVTM and CDR2 as ANQGSEA. The CDR3 length is 12 residues. The CDR3 spells CSVESGQETQYF. CDR3 nucleotide sequence: TGCAGCGTTGAATCCGGCCAAGAGACCCAGTACTTC.

This chain joins TRBV11-3 and TRBJ1-1; no firm D call. Germline CDR1 and CDR2: SGHNT and YENEEA. The CDR3 covers 14 residues. The ends were cut back, 5 bases at V and 0 bases at J, with 10 bases in the middle. CDR3: CASSPGGVNTEAFF. In DNA form, the CDR3 reads TGTGCCAGCAGCCCAGGCGGGGTGAACACTGAAGCTTTCTTT.

This clone came up once. V gene TRBV25-1 combines with J gene TRBJ1-1; weak D call: TRBD1 (5 bases). This CDR3 has 15 amino acids. CDR1 is MGHDK, CDR2 SYGVNS, per germline. V was clipped by 0 bases and J by 4 bases, with 12 bases between them. The CDR3 region has the DNA TGTGCCAGCAGTGAATACGGGTCAGGGACCACTGAAGCTTTCTTT. This gives the protein CASSEYGSGTTEAFF.

CDR3 amino acids: CASSESNRSGGRTDTQYF. CDR3 coding DNA: TGCGCCAGCAGTGAGTCGAACAGGAGCGGGGGCCGCACAGATACGCAGTATTTT. The rearrangement uses TRBV10-2 and TRBJ2-3, with 8 bases matching TRBD2. After removal of 0 bases from V and 1 base from J, the junction contained 9 bases not matched to a gene. From germline, CDR1 is WSHSY and CDR2 SAAADI. This CDR3 spans 18 amino acids.

The chain combines TRBV7-8 with TRBJ1-1; D perhaps matches TRBD1 (6 bases). The CDR3 is made up of 15 amino acids. The V gene lost 5 bases and the J gene lost 1 base, with 14 bases spanning the gap. Germline V gene data show CDR1 as SGHVS and CDR2 as FQNEAQ. This CDR3 is CASSQLGGPNTEAFF. CDR3 nucleotides: TGTGCCAGCAGCCAGCTGGGGGGCCCGAACACTGAAGCTTTCTTT.

The chain employs TRBV4-1 and TRBJ2-7; 7 bases are a match to TRBD1. Germline lookup yields CDR1 MGHRA and CDR2 YSYEKL. The length of the CDR3 is 15 residues. V lost 3 bases, J lost 2 bases, and 7 bases stayed unmatched. The CDR3 spells CASSHPGTDTYEQYF. The CDR3 DNA is TGCGCCAGCAGCCACCCCGGGACAGATACCTACGAGCAGTACTTC.

CDR3 DNA: TGTGCCAGCAGCCCAGCCTACGAGCAGTACTTC. Protein: CASSPAYEQYF. The V call is TRBV7-2, the J call TRBJ2-7; no clear D gene. Germline CDR1 reads SGHTA; CDR2 reads FQGNSA. The CDR3 runs to 11 residues. The V and J ends lost 5 bases and 2 bases respectively, with 4 bases between them. Using reference TRBV7-2 and TRBJ2-7 for the parts outside the CDR3, the full variable domain is GAGVSQSPSNKVTEKGKDVELRCDPISGHTALYWYRQSLGQGLEFLIYFQGNSAPDKSGLPSDRFSAERTGGSVSTLTIQRTQQEDSAVYLCASSPAYEQYFGPGTRLTVT.

The chain uses TRBV2 and TRBJ2-2; D is unresolved. This CDR3 has 12 amino acids. From germline, CDR1 is SNHLY and CDR2 FYNNEI. The V end was cut by 6 bases, the J end by 3 bases, with 5 bases between. DNA of the CDR3: TGTGCCAGCAGGCCGGACACCGGGGAGCTGTTTTTT. Its protein product is CASRPDTGELFF.

The rearrangement uses TRBV2 and TRBJ2-5; possibly TRBD1 for D (6 bases). The V and J ends lost 9 bases and 5 bases respectively, with 22 bases between them. The germline V gene has CDR1 SNHLY and CDR2 FYNNEI. This CDR3 has 15 residues. Here the CDR3 DNA reads TGTGCCAGTCGACTTAACCCAGGGGCGGAGGAGACCCAGTACTTC. Its translation: CASRLNPGAEETQYF.